This T cell receptor beta chain originates from a study of glioma-infiltrating T cells after dendritic cell vaccination. The overall study: Glioblastoma patients came from Phase I and II dendritic cell vaccination trials. At biweekly intervals, patients got three intradermal dendritic cell vaccine injections.

This CDR3 has 12 amino acids. From germline, CDR1 is SNHLY and CDR2 FYNNEI. The ends were cut back, 6 bases at V and 2 bases at J, with 7 bases in the middle. Concerning this clone itself: No antigen is known for it.

The PCR used 60 V beta and 13 J beta primers. Profiling relied on immunoSEQ multiplex PCR, and the TCRdb table lists in-frame clones only, not all of them. This sample carries over 90,000 clones, 85% of them seen once, and the ten largest clones take around 3.2%. Study-wide findings and caveats: Only a small number of patients had complete blood and tumor samples.

This specimen was blood, taken before dendritic cell vaccination. This receptor was obtained from a human donor with glioblastoma. V gene TRBV2 combines with J gene TRBJ1-1; no clear D. The CDR3 reads CASRFLNTEAFF. Here the CDR3 DNA reads TGTGCCAGCAGGTTCCTCAACACTGAAGCTTTCTTT.